The 28 T cell receptor beta chains presented below share a single source sample, sequenced in a study of T cell responses to AZD1222 COVID-19 vaccine (dated by TCRdb to about 2021). The library was made by the immunoSEQ multiplex PCR assay. The clones in this table, taken by TCRdb from immuneACCESS, are in-frame only. Not every clone is retained; where verified, under half of the shortfall comes from an unresolved V gene, and the cause of the rest is unknown. Here the sample has about 190,000 clones; roughly 92% occur a single time. The top ten clones comprise less than 4% of the sample. The sample's time point, from its label and the paper: about 28 days (+/-7) after the second vaccine dose. What the treatment or condition label conveys for this sample: meningococcal conjugate vaccine given as trial control. The sample consisted of peripheral blood, taken 28 days after the second dose of the MenACWY control vaccine. All receptors derive from an adult who received the MenACWY meningococcal vaccine as a control.

The V gene is TRBV10-3, the J gene TRBJ2-7; 12 bases agree with TRBD2. CDR1 and CDR2 from the germline V gene are ENHRY and SYGVKD. This CDR3 region has 15 residues. V lost 6 bases, J lost 7 bases, and 10 bases stayed unmatched. Here the CDR3 DNA reads TGTGCCATCAGCCAGACTAGCGGGAGCGCAGGGGAGCAGTACTTC. It is translated as CAISQTSGSAGEQYF.

This chain joins TRBV28 and TRBJ2-7, with 9 bases matching TRBD1. The germline CDR1 and CDR2 sequences are MDHEN and SYDVKM. The CDR3 runs to 18 residues. V trimming: 5 bases; J trimming: 2 bases; junction bases outside the gene matches: 16. The chain's CDR3 is CASSPRSWGQGSPYEQYF. CDR3 sequence (DNA): TGTGCCAGCAGTCCCCGGAGTTGGGGACAGGGTTCCCCCTACGAGCAGTACTTC. The full variable domain, rest sourced from reference TRBV28 and TRBJ2-7, is DVKVTQSSRYLVKRTGEKVFLECVQDMDHENMFWYRQDPGLGLRLIYFSYDVKMKEKGDIPEGYSVSREKKERFSLILESASTNQTSMYLCASSPRSWGQGSPYEQYFGPGTRLTVT.

This chain links TRBV6-5 with TRBJ2-1; D gene ambiguous. This CDR3 has 13 residues. Trimming removed 2 bases from V and 6 bases from J, with 8 bases in between. From germline, CDR1 is MNHEY and CDR2 SVGAGI. The CDR3 sequence: CASSYEVPNEQFF. The CDR3 DNA follows: TGTGCCAGCAGTTACGAGGTCCCCAATGAGCAGTTCTTC.

The chain has TRBV7-2 and TRBJ1-1; no clear D gene. V lost 3 bases, J lost 0 bases, and 8 bases lay in between. Germline-derived CDR1 and CDR2 are SGHTA and FQGNSA. The CDR3 runs to 14 residues. This chain's CDR3 is CASSFHLVNTEAFF. DNA for the CDR3: TGTGCCAGCAGCTTCCACTTAGTGAACACTGAAGCTTTCTTT.

The rearrangement joins TRBV3-1 (or the pseudogene TRBV3-2) to TRBJ2-3; no clear D. This CDR3 is built from 15 residues. The germline gives CDR1 LGHDT, CDR2 YNNKEL (reference sequence). The ends were cut back, 0 bases at V and 2 bases at J, with 9 bases in the middle. This CDR3 reads CASSQDGDTTDTQYF. CDR3 bases: TGTGCCAGCAGCCAAGATGGCGATACCACAGATACGCAGTATTTT.

This clone was counted once. The rearrangement uses TRBV5-1 and TRBJ2-7; 8 bases match TRBD2. The germline CDR1 and CDR2 sequences are SGHRS and YFSETQ. The CDR3 spans 16 residues. J gave up 5 bases and V 1 base, and 11 bases lay outside the gene matches. The CDR3, as DNA: TGCGCCAGCAGCTTGTTTGCGGCGGGAGGCGGGGACGAGCAGTACTTC. This encodes CASSLFAAGGGDEQYF.

This chain connects TRBV19 to TRBJ1-1; tentatively, D is TRBD1 (5 bases). The CDR3 totals 15 residues. From germline, CDR1 is LNHDA and CDR2 SQIVND (reference sequence). V lost 1 base to trimming and J lost 1 base, with 10 bases between them. CDR3 region: CASSIGGIENTEAFF. The CDR3 DNA sequence: TGTGCCAGTAGTATAGGGGGGATAGAGAACACTGAAGCTTTCTTT.

Concerning this clone: One end of the junction varies from germline; a read error may be responsible. The rearrangement links TRBV7-6 to TRBJ2-7; D might be TRBD2 (5 bases). Germline V lookup: CDR1 SGHVS, CDR2 FNYEAQ. The CDR3 is 14 amino acids. Written as DNA, the CDR3 is TGTGCCAGCAGCTTAGGCGCTAGCTCCCACGAGCAGTACTTC. Translated: CASSLGASSHEQYF.

V and J are TRBV15 and TRBJ2-3; D remains ambiguous. The CDR3 contains 15 residues. CDR1 and CDR2 (germline): LNHNV, YYDKDF (reference sequence). The V end was cut by 2 bases, the J end by 4 bases, with 13 bases between. The CDR3 reads CATSRPALIPDTQYF. The CDR3 coding sequence is TGTGCCACCAGCAGACCCGCCTTGATTCCAGATACGCAGTATTTT.

The chain has TRBV25-1 and TRBJ2-7; 9 positions agree with TRBD1. J gave up 3 bases and V 5 bases, and 5 bases lay outside the gene matches. CDR1 is MGHDK and CDR2 is SYGVNS in the germline V gene. CDR3 size: 14 residues. DNA of the CDR3: TGTGCCAGCAGTATTCGGACAGGGGTCTACGAGCAGTACTTC. Translated: CASSIRTGVYEQYF.

V and J are TRBV15 and TRBJ2-5; D remains ambiguous. The CDR3 sequence is 13 residues long. V lost 1 base and J 4 bases, leaving 7 bases between the germline ends. Germline V gene data show CDR1 as LNHNV and CDR2 as YYDKDF (reference sequence). CDR3 in amino acids: CATSRGMRETQYF. DNA of the CDR3: TGTGCCACCAGCAGAGGTATGCGAGAGACCCAGTACTTC.

On this clone: A read error may produce the germline difference seen at one junction end. The chain couples TRBV9 to TRBJ1-6; TRBD1 aligns across 8 bases. The CDR3 sequence is 14 residues long. Germline V gene sequence: CDR1 SGDLS, CDR2 YYNGEE. The CDR3 loop reads CASSPQGVGSPLHF. Here the CDR3 DNA reads TGTGCCAGCAGCCCACAGGGGGTTGGGTCACCTCTCCACTTT.

The rearrangement joins TRBV19 to TRBJ1-5; D is ambiguous. Trimming shortened V by 6 bases and J by 9 bases, and 18 bases separated the two germline ends. Germline CDR1 LNHDA, CDR2 SQIVND (reference sequence). This CDR3 contains 14 residues. The CDR3 bases are TGTGCCAGTAGCGGGAGTAATTGGGATCGGCCCCAGCATTTT. Residues: CASSGSNWDRPQHF.

V is TRBV28 and J is TRBJ2-7; 10 nucleotides align to TRBD1. Trimming at V came to 1 base and at J to 4 bases, leaving 4 bases not matched to a gene. Germline CDR1 MDHEN, CDR2 SYDVKM. This CDR3 has 15 residues. Here the CDR3 reads CASSLSGQGIYEQYF. The DNA of the CDR3 is TGTGCCAGCAGTTTATCGGGACAGGGGATATACGAGCAGTACTTC.

This chain joins TRBV27 and TRBJ1-4; no firm D call. The CDR3 contains 16 residues. Trimming pared 7 bases from V and 0 bases from J, leaving 15 bases between. Germline-derived CDR1 and CDR2 are MNHEY and SMNVEV (reference sequence). CDR3 nucleotide sequence: TGTGCCAGCATTCTGGCAGACTTTCCAACTAATGAAAAACTGTTTTTT. Encoded protein: CASILADFPTNEKLFF.

The chain employs TRBV13 and TRBJ1-4, with TRBD1 identical over 9 bases. The CDR3 is made up of 14 amino acids. Trimming at V came to 0 bases and at J to 10 bases, leaving 3 bases not matched to a gene. CDR1 is PRHDT and CDR2 is FYEKMQ in the germline V gene (reference sequence). The CDR3 is CASSLGGTGRKLFF. The CDR3, as DNA: TGTGCCAGCAGCTTAGGAGGGACAGGGAGAAAACTGTTTTTT. The full variable domain, in which reference TRBV13 and TRBJ1-4 provide the parts outside the CDR3, is AAGVIQSPRHLIKEKRETATLKCYPIPRHDTVYWYQQGPGQDPQFLISFYEKMQSDKGSIPDRFSAQQFSDYHSELNMSSLELGDSALYFCASSLGGTGRKLFFGSGTQLSVL.

V gene TRBV9 combines with J gene TRBJ1-2; the D gene is possibly TRBD1 (5 bases). The ends were cut back, 0 bases at V and 14 bases at J, with 17 bases in the middle. The CDR3 is made up of 13 amino acids. The germline V gene encodes CDR1 SGDLS and CDR2 YYNGEE. CDR3 protein: CASSVAQGRLLTF. CDR3 nucleotide sequence: TGTGCCAGCAGCGTAGCTCAGGGCCGCCTGTTAACCTTC.

The V and J genes are TRBV7-9 and TRBJ2-7; no definite D call. The V and J ends lost 5 bases and 0 bases respectively, with 11 bases between them. Germline V lookup: CDR1 SEHNR, CDR2 FQNEAQ (reference sequence). The CDR3 contains 14 residues. CDR3 sequence reads: CASSPRANSYEQYF. The DNA for the CDR3 is TGTGCCAGCAGCCCAAGGGCCAACTCCTACGAGCAGTACTTC.

The rearrangement links TRBV10-3 to TRBJ2-2, with 11 positions matching TRBD2. This CDR3 comprises 15 residues. From germline, CDR1 is ENHRY and CDR2 SYGVKD. Trimming took 6 bases from V and 3 from J; bases not matched to a gene: 3. The CDR3 coding sequence is TGTGCCATCAGGGTGGGACTAGCGGACACCGGGGAGCTGTTTTTT. Translating gives CAIRVGLADTGELFF.

V usage is TRBV11-1 and J usage is TRBJ2-2; D may be TRBD2 (5 bases). This CDR3 has 17 amino acids. CDR1 SGHAT and CDR2 FQDESV come from the germline V gene (reference sequence). V gave up 0 bases and J gave up 5 bases, with 16 bases separating them. The CDR3, as DNA: TGTGCCAGCAGCTTAGCGGGGAAGCGGCTAGCTACCGGGGAGCTGTTTTTT. This encodes CASSLAGKRLATGELFF. The variable domain in full, completed from reference TRBV11-1 and TRBJ2-2, reads EAEVAQSPRYKITEKSQAVAFWCDPISGHATLYWYRQILGQGPELLVQFQDESVVDDSQLPKDRFSAERLKGVDSTLKIQPAELGDSAMYLCASSLAGKRLATGELFFGEGSRLTVL.

The chain combines TRBV2 with TRBJ1-2; D gene uncertain. In germline, CDR1 is SNHLY, CDR2 FYNNEI. V lost 2 bases to trimming and J lost 1 base, with 8 bases between them. The CDR3 spans 14 residues. The CDR3 region has the DNA TGTGCCAGCAGTGAACCGGGCAGTAACTATGGCTACACCTTC. Amino acid sequence: CASSEPGSNYGYTF.

V gene TRBV9 combines with J gene TRBJ2-3, with TRBD2 matching 7 bases. V lost 3 bases to trimming and J lost 7 bases; unmatched junction nucleotides: 8. Germline CDR1 is SGDLS and CDR2 is YYNGEE. CDR3 length: 14 amino acids. CDR3 bases: TGTGCCAGCAGCGCGGGGGGTACTAGCCATACGCAGTATTTT. Residues: CASSAGGTSHTQYF.

This chain uses TRBV6-2 or TRBV6-3 with TRBJ1-6; D is undetermined. Germline V gene data show CDR1 as MNHEY and CDR2 as SVGEGT. The V end was cut by 4 bases, the J end by 7 bases, with 8 bases between. This CDR3 spans 13 amino acids. The CDR3 nucleotides are TGTGCCAGCAGTTTGCCCGGGAATTCACCCCTCCACTTT. Translated, it gives CASSLPGNSPLHF.

Of note for this clone: The same CDR3 can be traced to other DNA sequences in this sample. The chain couples TRBV19 to TRBJ1-5, with D unresolved. CDR1 is LNHDA and CDR2 is SQIVND in the germline V gene (reference sequence). CDR3 length: 14 amino acids. Trimming removed 6 bases at V and 4 bases at J, with 13 bases between. DNA for the CDR3: TGTGCCAGTAGCAAGGACGGACTAAATCAGCCCCAGCATTTT. It codes for CASSKDGLNQPQHF.

The sample holds a few counts of this clone. The chain combines TRBV30 with TRBJ1-2; TRBD1 might be the D (5 bases). V shed 2 bases and J shed 4 bases, with 14 bases lying between them. Germline CDR1 reads GTSNPN; CDR2 reads SVGIG (reference sequence). There are 14 residues in the CDR3. CDR3 DNA: TGTGCCTGGAGTTTAACGACAGATTTCTATGGCTACACCTTC. Its protein is CAWSLTTDFYGYTF.

The chain has TRBV29-1 and TRBJ1-1, with 7 bases matching TRBD1. V lost 5 bases to trimming and J lost 1 base; unmatched junction nucleotides: 4. This CDR3 region has 13 residues. The germline V gene encodes CDR1 SQVTM and CDR2 ANQGSEA. For the CDR3, the DNA is TGCAGCGTTCACAGGGGCGGGAACACTGAAGCTTTCTTT. Amino acids: CSVHRGGNTEAFF.

The chain carries TRBV6-5 and TRBJ1-1, with D possibly matching TRBD1 (5 bases). The CDR3 extends over 14 amino acids. V was clipped by 3 bases and J by 5 bases, with 13 bases between them. Germline V gene sequence: CDR1 MNHEY, CDR2 SVGAGI. CDR3 coding DNA: TGTGCCAGCAGTTATATCCCGGGGGGTACTGAAGCTTTCTTT. Translation: CASSYIPGGTEAFF.

This clone is a singleton in its sample. The chain joins TRBV29-1 to TRBJ1-5; TRBD1 agrees at 8 bases. Germline CDR1 reads SQVTM; CDR2 reads ANQGSEA. The CDR3 is 12 residues long. J gave up 7 bases and V 5 bases, and 4 bases lay outside the gene matches. The CDR3 nucleotides are TGCAGCGTTAAGACAGGGGAACAGCCCCAGCATTTT. It specifies CSVKTGEQPQHF.